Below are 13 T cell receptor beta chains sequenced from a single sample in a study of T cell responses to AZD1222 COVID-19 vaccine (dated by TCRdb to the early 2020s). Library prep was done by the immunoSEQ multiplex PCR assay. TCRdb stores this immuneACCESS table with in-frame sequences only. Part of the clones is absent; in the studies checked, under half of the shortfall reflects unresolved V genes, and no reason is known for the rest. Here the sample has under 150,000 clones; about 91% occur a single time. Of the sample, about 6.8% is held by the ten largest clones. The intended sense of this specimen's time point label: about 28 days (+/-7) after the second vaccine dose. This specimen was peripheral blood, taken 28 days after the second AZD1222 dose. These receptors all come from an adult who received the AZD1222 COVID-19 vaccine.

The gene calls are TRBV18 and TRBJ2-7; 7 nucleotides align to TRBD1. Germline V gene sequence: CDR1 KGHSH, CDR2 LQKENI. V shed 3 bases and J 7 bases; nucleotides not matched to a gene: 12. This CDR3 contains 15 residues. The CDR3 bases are TGTGCCAGCTCACCCGCCGGGACAGCTACGCGAGAGCAGTACTTC. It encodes CASSPAGTATREQYF. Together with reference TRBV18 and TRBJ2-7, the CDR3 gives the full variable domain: NAGVMQNPRHLVRRRGQEARLRCSPMKGHSHVYWYRQLPEEGLKFMVYLQKENIIDESGMPKERFSAEFPKEGPSILRIQQVVRGDSAAYFCASSPAGTATREQYFGPGTRLTVT.

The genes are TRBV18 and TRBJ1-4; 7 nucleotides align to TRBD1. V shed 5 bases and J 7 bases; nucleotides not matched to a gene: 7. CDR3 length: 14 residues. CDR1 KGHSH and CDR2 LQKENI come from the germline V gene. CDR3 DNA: TGTGCCAGCTCAACGACAGGGAATGGTGAAAAACTGTTTTTT. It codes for CASSTTGNGEKLFF.

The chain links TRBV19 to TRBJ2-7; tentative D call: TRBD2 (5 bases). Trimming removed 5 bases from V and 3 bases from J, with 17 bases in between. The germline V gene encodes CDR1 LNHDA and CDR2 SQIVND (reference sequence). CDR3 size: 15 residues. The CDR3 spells CASSPREMKNYEQYF. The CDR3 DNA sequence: TGTGCCAGTAGTCCAAGGGAGATGAAGAACTACGAGCAGTACTTC.

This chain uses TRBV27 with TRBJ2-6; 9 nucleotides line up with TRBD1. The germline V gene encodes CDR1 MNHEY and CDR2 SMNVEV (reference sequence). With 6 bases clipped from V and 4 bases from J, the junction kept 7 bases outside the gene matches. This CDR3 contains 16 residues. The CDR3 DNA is TGTGCCAGCAGCCGGGACAGGGAAGCGGGGGCCAACGTCCTGACTTTC. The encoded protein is CASSRDREAGANVLTF. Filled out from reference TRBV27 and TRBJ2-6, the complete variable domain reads EAQVTQNPRYLITVTGKKLTVTCSQNMNHEYMSWYRQDPGLGLRQIYYSMNVEVTDKGDVPEGYKVSRKEKRNFPLILESPSPNQTSLYFCASSRDREAGANVLTFGAGSRLTVL.

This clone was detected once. CDR3: CASSLQGGRGPTDTQYF. CDR3 DNA sequence: TGTGCCAGCAGTCTGCAGGGCGGAAGAGGTCCCACAGATACGCAGTATTTT. V usage is TRBV5-4 and J usage is TRBJ2-3; the D gene is possibly TRBD1 (5 bases). The CDR3 extends over 17 amino acids. Trimming removed 5 bases from V and 2 bases from J, with 21 bases in between. The germline V gene encodes CDR1 SGHNT and CDR2 YYREEE (reference sequence).

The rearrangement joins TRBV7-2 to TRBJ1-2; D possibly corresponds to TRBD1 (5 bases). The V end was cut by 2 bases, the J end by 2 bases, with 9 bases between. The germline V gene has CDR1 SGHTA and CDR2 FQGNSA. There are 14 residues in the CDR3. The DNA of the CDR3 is TGTGCCAGCAGCTTAAAAGACAGCAACTATGGCTACACCTTC. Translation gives CASSLKDSNYGYTF.

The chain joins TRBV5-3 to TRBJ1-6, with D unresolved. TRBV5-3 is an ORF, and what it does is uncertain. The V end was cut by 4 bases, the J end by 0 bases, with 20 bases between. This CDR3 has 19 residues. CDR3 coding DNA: TGTGCCAGAAGCCGGAGGGTGTCACCCACTAACTCCTATAATTCACCCCTCCACTTT. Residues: CARSRRVSPTNSYNSPLHF.

The CDR3 bases are TGTGCCAGCAGTGAATCAGGGGGCGGGGAGCAGTACTTC. Translated: CASSESGGGEQYF. This chain links TRBV6-1 with TRBJ2-7, with 8 bases matching TRBD1. With V trimmed by 2 bases and J by 7 bases, 4 bases remained unmatched. The CDR3 runs 13 residues. The germline CDR1 and CDR2 sequences are MNHNS and SASEGT.

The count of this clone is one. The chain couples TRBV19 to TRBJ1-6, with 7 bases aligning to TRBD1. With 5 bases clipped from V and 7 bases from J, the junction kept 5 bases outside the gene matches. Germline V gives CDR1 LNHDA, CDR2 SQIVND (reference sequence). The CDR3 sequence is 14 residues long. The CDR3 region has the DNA TGTGCCAGTAGTGACCGGACAGGCAATTCACCCCTCCACTTT. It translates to CASSDRTGNSPLHF. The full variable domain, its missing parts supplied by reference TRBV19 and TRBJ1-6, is DGGITQSPKYLFRKEGQNVTLSCEQNLNHDAMYWYRQDPGQGLRLIYYSQIVNDFQKGDIAEGYSVSREKKESFPLTVTSAQKNPTAFYLCASSDRTGNSPLHFGNGTRLTVT.

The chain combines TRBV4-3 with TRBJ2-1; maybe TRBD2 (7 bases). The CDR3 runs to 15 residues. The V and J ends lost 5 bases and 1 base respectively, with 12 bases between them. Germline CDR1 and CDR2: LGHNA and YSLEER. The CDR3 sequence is CASSSGEGSYNEQFF. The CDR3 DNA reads TGCGCCAGCAGCTCAGGGGAGGGATCCTACAATGAGCAGTTCTTC.

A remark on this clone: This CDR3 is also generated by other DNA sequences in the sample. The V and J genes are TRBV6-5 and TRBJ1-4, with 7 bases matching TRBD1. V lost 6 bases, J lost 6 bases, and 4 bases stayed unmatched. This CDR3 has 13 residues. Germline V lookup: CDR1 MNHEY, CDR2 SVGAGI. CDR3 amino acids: CASRDRVYEKLFF. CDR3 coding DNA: TGTGCCAGCAGAGACAGGGTATATGAAAAACTGTTTTTT.

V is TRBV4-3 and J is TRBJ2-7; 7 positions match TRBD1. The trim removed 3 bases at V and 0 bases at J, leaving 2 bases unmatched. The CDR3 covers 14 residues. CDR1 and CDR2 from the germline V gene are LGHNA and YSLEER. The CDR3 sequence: CASSQDRFSYEQYF. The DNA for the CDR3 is TGCGCCAGCAGCCAGGACAGGTTCTCCTACGAGCAGTACTTC.

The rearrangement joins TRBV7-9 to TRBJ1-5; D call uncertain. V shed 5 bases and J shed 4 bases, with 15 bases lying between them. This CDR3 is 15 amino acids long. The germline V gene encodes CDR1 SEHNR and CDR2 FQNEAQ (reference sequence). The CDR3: CASSPSAGMNQPQHF. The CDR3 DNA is TGTGCCAGCAGCCCCTCGGCGGGGATGAATCAGCCCCAGCATTTT.